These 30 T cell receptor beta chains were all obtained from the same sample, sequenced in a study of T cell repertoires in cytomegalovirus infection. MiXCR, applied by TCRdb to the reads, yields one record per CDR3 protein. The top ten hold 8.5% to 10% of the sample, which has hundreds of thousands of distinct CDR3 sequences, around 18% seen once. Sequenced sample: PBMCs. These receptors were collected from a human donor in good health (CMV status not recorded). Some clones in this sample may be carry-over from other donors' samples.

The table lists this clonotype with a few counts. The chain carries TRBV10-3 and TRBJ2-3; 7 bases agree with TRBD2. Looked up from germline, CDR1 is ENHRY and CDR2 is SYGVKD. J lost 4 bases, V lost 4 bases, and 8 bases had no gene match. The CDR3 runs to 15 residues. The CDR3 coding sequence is TGTGCCATCAGTGGGGGAGGGGCCGGCGCAGATACGCAGTATTTT. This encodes CAISGGGAGADTQYF.

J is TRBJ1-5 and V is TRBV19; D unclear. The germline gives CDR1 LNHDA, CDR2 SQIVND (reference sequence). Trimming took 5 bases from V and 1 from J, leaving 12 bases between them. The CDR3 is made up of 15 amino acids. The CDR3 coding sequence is TGTGCCAGTAGTCCCAGCGGGGTCAGCAATCAGCCCCAGCATTTT. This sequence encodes CASSPSGVSNQPQHF.

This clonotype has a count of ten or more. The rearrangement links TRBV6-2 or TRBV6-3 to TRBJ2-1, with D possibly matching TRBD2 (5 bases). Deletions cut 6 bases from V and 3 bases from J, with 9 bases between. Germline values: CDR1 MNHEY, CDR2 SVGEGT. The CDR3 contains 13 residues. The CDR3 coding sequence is TGTGCCAGCAGGGACTCCTACTACAATGAGCAGTTCTTC. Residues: CASRDSYYNEQFF.

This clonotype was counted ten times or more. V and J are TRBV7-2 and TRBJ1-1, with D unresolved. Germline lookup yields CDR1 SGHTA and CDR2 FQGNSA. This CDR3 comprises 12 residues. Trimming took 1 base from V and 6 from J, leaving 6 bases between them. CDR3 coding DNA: TGTGCCAGCAGCTTAGGGAGAGCTGAAGCTTTCTTT. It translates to CASSLGRAEAFF.

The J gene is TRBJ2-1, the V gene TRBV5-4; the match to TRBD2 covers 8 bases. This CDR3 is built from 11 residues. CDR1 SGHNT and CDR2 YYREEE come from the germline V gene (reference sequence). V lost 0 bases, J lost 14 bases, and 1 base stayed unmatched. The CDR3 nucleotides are TGTGCCAGCAGCTTGGGACTAGCGAAGTTCTTC. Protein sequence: CASSLGLAKFF. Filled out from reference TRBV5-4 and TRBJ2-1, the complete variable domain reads ETGVTQSPTHLIKTRGQQVTLRCSSQSGHNTVSWYQQALGQGPQFIFQYYREEENGRGNFPPRFSGLQFPNYSSELNVNALELDDSALYLCASSLGLAKFFGPGTRLTVL.

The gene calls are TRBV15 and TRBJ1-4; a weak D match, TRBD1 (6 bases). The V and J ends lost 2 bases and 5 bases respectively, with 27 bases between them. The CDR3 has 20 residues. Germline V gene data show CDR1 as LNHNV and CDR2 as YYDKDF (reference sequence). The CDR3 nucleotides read TGTGCCACCAGCAGAAACCACGGAGGGGGGGGCGAAAGGGGGAATGAAAAACTGTTTTTT. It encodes CATSRNHGGGGERGNEKLFF.

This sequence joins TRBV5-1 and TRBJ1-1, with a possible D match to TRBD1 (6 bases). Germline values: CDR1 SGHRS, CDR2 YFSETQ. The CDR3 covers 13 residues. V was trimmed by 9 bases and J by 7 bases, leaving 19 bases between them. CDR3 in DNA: TGCGCCACCCAGGACGACAGGTTTGGTGAAGCTTTCTTT. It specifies CATQDDRFGEAFF.

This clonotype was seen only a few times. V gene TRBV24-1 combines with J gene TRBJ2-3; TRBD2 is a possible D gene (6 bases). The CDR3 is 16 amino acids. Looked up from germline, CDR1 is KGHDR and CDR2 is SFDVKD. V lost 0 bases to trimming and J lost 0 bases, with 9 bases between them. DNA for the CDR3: TGTGCCACCAGTGATTTGGGGAGGTCTAGCACAGATACGCAGTATTTT. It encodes CATSDLGRSSTDTQYF.

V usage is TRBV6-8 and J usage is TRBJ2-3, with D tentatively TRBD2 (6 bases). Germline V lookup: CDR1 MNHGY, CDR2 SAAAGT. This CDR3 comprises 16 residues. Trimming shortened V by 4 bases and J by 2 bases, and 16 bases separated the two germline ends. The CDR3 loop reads CASSSPGLQNTDTQYF. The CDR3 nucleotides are TGTGCCAGCAGTTCGCCGGGACTTCAAAACACAGATACGCAGTATTTT.

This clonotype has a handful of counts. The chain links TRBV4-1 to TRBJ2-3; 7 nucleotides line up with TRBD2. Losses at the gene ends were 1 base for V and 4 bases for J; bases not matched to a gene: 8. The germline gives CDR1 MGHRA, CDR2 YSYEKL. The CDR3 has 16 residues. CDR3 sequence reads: CASSQVSREEADTQYF. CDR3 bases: TGCGCCAGCAGCCAAGTATCCCGGGAGGAGGCAGATACGCAGTATTTT.

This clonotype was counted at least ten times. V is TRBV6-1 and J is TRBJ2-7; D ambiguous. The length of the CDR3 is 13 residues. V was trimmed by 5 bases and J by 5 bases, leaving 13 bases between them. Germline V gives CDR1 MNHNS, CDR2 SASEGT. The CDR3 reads CASSFRRVNEQYF. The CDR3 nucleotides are TGTGCCAGCAGTTTTCGTCGGGTCAACGAGCAGTACTTC.

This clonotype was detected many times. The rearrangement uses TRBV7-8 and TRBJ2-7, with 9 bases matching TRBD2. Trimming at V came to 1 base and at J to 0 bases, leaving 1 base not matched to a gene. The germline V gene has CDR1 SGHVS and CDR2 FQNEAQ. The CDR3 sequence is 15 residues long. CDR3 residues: CASSLEAGGSYEQYF. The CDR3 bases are TGTGCCAGCAGCTTAGAAGCGGGAGGCTCCTACGAGCAGTACTTC.

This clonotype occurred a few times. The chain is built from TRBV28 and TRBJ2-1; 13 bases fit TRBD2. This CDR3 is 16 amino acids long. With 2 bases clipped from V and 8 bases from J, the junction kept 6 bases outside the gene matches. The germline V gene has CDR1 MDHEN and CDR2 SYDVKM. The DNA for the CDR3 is TGTGCCAGCAGTTTACCCGGACTAGCGGGGGCGGATGAGCAGTTCTTC. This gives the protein CASSLPGLAGADEQFF. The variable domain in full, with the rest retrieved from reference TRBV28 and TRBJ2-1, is DVKVTQSSRYLVKRTGEKVFLECVQDMDHENMFWYRQDPGLGLRLIYFSYDVKMKEKGDIPEGYSVSREKKERFSLILESASTNQTSMYLCASSLPGLAGADEQFFGPGTRLTVL.

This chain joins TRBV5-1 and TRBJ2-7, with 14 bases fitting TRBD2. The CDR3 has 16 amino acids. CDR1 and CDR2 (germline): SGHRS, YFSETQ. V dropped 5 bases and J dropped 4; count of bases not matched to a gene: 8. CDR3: CASREPGLAGEYEQYF. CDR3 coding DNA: TGCGCCAGCAGAGAACCGGGACTAGCGGGAGAGTACGAGCAGTACTTC.

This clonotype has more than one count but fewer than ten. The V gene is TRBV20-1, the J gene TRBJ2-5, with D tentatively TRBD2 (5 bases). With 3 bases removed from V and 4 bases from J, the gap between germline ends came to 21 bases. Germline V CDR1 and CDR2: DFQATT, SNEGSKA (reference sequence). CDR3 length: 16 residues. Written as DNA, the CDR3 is TGCAGTGCTAGTAACGTTAGGGCTGGGCGGGTAGAGACCCAGTACTTC. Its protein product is CSASNVRAGRVETQYF.

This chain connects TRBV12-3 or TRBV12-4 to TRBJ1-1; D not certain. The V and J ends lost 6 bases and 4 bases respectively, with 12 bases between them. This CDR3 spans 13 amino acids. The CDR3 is CASRNGRGTEAFF. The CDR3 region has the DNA TGTGCCAGCAGAAACGGACGAGGCACTGAAGCTTTCTTT.

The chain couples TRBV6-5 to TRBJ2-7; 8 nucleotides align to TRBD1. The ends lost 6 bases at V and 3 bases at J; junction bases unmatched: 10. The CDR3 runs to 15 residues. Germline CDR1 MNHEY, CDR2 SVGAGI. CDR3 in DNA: TGTGCCAGCAGCATCAAAAGACAGGGGCGCTACGAGCAGTACTTC. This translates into CASSIKRQGRYEQYF.

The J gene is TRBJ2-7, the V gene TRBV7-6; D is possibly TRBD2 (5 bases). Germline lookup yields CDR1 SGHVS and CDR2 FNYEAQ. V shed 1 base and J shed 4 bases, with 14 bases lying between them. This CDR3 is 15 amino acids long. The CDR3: CASSLVSGKEYEQYF. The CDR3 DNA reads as TGTGCCAGCAGCTTAGTTTCGGGGAAGGAGTACGAGCAGTACTTC. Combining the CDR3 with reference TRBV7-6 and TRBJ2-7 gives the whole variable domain GAGVSQSPRYKVTKRGQDVALRCDPISGHVSLYWYRQALGQGPEFLTYFNYEAQQDKSGLPNDRFSAERPEGSISTLTIQRTEQRDSAMYRCASSLVSGKEYEQYFGPGTRLTVT.

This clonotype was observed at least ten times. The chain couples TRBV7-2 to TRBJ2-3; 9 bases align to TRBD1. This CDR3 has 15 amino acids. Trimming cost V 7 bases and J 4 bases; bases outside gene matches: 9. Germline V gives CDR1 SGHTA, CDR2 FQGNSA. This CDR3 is CASTFGTGYADTQYF. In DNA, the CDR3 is TGTGCCAGCACCTTTGGGACAGGGTACGCAGATACGCAGTATTTT.

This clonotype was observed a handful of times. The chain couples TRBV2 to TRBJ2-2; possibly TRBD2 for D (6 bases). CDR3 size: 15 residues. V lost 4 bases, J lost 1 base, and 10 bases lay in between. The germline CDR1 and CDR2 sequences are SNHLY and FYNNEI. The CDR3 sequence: CASSGRGGNTGELFF. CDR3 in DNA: TGTGCCAGCAGTGGTAGGGGAGGGAACACCGGGGAGCTGTTTTTT.

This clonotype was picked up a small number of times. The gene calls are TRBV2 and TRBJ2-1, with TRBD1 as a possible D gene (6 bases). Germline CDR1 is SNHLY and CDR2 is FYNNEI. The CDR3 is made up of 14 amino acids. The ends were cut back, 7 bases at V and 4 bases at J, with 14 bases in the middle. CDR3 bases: TGTGCCAGCACCGGGACAACAGCATACAATGAGCAGTTCTTC. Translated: CASTGTTAYNEQFF.

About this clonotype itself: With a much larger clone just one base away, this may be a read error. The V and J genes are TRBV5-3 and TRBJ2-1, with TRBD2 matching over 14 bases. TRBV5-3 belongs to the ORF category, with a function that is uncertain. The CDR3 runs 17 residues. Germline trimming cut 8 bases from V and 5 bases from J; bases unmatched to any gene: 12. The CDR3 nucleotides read TGTGCCAGCAGCGCTACGACTAGCGGGAGGGCCGACAATGAGCAGTTCTTC. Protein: CASSATTSGRADNEQFF.

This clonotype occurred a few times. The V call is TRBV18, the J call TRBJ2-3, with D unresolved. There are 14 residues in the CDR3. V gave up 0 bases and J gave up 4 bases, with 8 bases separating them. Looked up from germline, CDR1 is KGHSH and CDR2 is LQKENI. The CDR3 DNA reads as TGTGCCAGCTCACCACCGGCCCCTGCAGATACGCAGTATTTT. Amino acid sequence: CASSPPAPADTQYF.

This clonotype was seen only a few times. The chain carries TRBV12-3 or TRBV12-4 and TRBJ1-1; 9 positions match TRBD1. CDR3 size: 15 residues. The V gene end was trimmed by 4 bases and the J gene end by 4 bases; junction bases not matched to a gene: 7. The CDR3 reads CASSSRQGGPTEAFF. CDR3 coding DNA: TGTGCCAGCAGTTCAAGACAGGGGGGCCCCACTGAAGCTTTCTTT.

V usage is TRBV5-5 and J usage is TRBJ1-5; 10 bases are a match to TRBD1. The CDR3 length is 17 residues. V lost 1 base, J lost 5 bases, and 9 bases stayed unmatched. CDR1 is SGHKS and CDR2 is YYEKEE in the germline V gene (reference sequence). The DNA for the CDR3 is TGTGCCAGCAGCTTGAGGGGACCGGGACAGGGGTATCAGCCCCAGCATTTT. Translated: CASSLRGPGQGYQPQHF.

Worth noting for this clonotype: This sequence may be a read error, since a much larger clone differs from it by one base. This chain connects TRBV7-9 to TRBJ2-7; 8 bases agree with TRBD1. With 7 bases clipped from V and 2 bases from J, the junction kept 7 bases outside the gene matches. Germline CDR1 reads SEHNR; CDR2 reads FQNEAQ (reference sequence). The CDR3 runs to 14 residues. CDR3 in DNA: TGTGCCAGCATCTCACGGACAGGGACCTACGAGCAGTACTTC. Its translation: CASISRTGTYEQYF.

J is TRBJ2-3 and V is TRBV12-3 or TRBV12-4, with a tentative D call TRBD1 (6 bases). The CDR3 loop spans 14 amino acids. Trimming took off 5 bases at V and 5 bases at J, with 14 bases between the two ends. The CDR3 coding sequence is TGTGCCAGCAGTATGGACAGTTACCTAGATACGCAGTATTTT. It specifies CASSMDSYLDTQYF.

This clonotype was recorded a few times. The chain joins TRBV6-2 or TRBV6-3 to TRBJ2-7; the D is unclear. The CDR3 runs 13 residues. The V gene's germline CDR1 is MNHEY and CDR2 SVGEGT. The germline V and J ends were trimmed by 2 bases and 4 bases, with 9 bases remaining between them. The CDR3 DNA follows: TGTGCCAGCAGTTACCGAAATACATACGAGCAGTACTTC. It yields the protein CASSYRNTYEQYF.

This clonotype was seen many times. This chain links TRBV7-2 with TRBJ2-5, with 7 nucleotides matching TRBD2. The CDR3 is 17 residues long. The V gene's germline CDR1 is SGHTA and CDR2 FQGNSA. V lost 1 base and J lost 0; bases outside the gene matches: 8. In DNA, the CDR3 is TGTGCCAGCAGCTTAGTGCAGCTAGCGGCCTACCAAGAGACCCAGTACTTC. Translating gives CASSLVQLAAYQETQYF.

The CDR3 loop is CASSLARVHNEQFF. The CDR3 coding sequence is TGTGCCAGCAGCTTAGCGCGGGTCCACAATGAGCAGTTCTTC. The genes are TRBV7-2 and TRBJ2-1, with D possibly being TRBD2 (5 bases). V was cut by 0 bases and J by 5 bases, with 8 bases left in between. Germline CDR1 and CDR2: SGHTA and FQGNSA. The CDR3 extends over 14 amino acids.